The rows below give T cell receptor beta chains drawn from one sample of a study of cytomegalovirus exposure and HLA in healthy donors. The protocol was immunoSEQ multiplex PCR, while the TCRdb copy is restricted to in-frame clones and leaves out a portion. The sample contains about 150,000 clones, 76% of which appear only once. The specimen sequenced was PBMCs. Receptors were obtained from a male donor in good health and CMV-seronegative. The CDR3 runs from the conserved cysteine through the conserved F or W. D genes are given only for firm matches. A row's size may be missing; if present it is once, few, many or a size class.

TRBV18	TRBJ2-2	-	-	CASSPPYGELFF	TGTGCCAGCTCACCACCGTATGGGGAGCTGTTTTTT
TRBV28	TRBJ1-4	-	-	CASSLFTATNEKLFF	TGTGCCAGCAGTTTATTCACTGCAACTAATGAAAAACTGTTTTTT
TRBV5-6	TRBJ2-5	-	-	CASSLVQGSQETQYF	TGTGCCAGCAGCTTGGTGCAGGGAAGCCAAGAGACCCAGTACTTC
TRBV19	TRBJ2-2	-	-	CASGLLNTGELFF	TGTGCCAGCGGACTACTGAACACCGGGGAGCTGTTTTTT
TRBV7-9	TRBJ1-1	TRBD1	-	CASSLGRQGGLLVNTEAFF	TGTGCCAGCAGCTTAGGCCGCCAGGGGGGCCTTCTGGTGAACACTGAAGCTTTCTTT
TRBV19	TRBJ1-5	TRBD1	-	CASSISRQGVSNQPQHF	TGTGCCAGTAGTATAAGCCGACAGGGGGTTTCCAATCAGCCCCAGCATTTT
TRBV4-2	TRBJ1-5	-	-	CASSQNQGSGRQPQHF	TGTGCCAGCAGCCAAAATCAGGGTTCAGGACGGCAGCCCCAGCATTTT
TRBV5-1	TRBJ2-2	TRBD2	-	CASSSPGTSDSGELFF	TGCGCCAGCAGCTCCCCCGGGACTAGCGATTCCGGGGAGCTGTTTTTT
TRBV7-8	TRBJ2-6	-	-	CASSPDFSGANVLTF	TGTGCCAGCAGCCCGGACTTCTCTGGGGCCAACGTCCTGACTTTC
TRBV21-1	TRBJ1-4	-	few	CASSSLREGTLGARNEKLFF	TGTGCCAGCAGCTCTCTACGGGAGGGGACGCTCGGGGCCCGGAATGAAAAACTGTTTTTT
TRBV7-2	TRBJ1-3	-	-	CASSLGGSGNTIYF	TGTGCCAGCAGCTTAGGCGGCTCTGGAAACACCATATATTTT
TRBV5-1	TRBJ1-2	TRBD1	few	CASSLGAGQRTPGYTF	TGCGCCAGCAGCTTGGGGGCGGGACAGCGTACTCCTGGCTACACCTTC
TRBV5-1	TRBJ2-1	TRBD2	few	CASSPGEGVNEQFF	TGCGCCAGCAGCCCCGGGGAGGGAGTAAATGAGCAGTTCTTC
TRBV20-1	TRBJ2-1	-	-	CSARGRNEQFF	TGCAGTGCTAGAGGGCGGAATGAGCAGTTCTTC
TRBV7-9	TRBJ1-2	-	once	CASSLATGLNSYGYTF	TGTGCCAGCAGCTTAGCCACAGGGCTCAATAGCTATGGCTACACCTTC
TRBV5-1	TRBJ2-7	-	once	CASSLAAGPGTYEQYF	TGCGCCAGCAGCTTGGCCGCAGGCCCGGGGACCTACGAGCAGTACTTC
TRBV4-1	TRBJ2-5	-	-	CASSQDEAGQETQYF	TGCGCCAGCAGCCAAGATGAGGCAGGGCAAGAGACCCAGTACTTC
TRBV9	TRBJ2-1	TRBD2	-	CASSVVHGTSGRSARRWAYKEQFF	TGTGCCAGCAGCGTAGTTCACGGGACTAGCGGGAGATCGGCCCGTAGGTGGGCTTACAAGGAGCAGTTCTTC
TRBV5-4	TRBJ1-2	-	-	CASSLGELTRSQGYTF	TGTGCCAGCAGCTTGGGGGAGCTCACACGGTCGCAAGGCTACACCTTC
TRBV7-2	TRBJ2-7	TRBD1	-	CASSSDRVTYEQYF	TGTGCCAGCAGCTCGGACAGGGTAACCTACGAGCAGTACTTC
TRBV9	TRBJ2-3	-	-	CASSDEASTDTQYF	TGTGCCAGCAGTGACGAGGCTAGCACAGATACGCAGTATTTT
TRBV4-2	TRBJ2-1	TRBD2	-	CASSQEGGLVGNEQFF	TGTGCCAGCAGCCAAGAGGGGGGACTAGTGGGCAATGAGCAGTTCTTC
TRBV7-9	TRBJ1-5	TRBD1	-	CASSLTTGNQPQHF	TGTGCCAGCAGCTTAACGACAGGGAATCAGCCCCAGCATTTT
TRBV5-1	TRBJ1-1	-	-	CASSLGGDRHNTEAFF	TGCGCCAGCAGCCTTGGGGGTGACAGGCATAACACTGAAGCTTTCTTT
TRBV5-1	TRBJ1-1	-	-	CASSSGWDTGEAFF	TGCGCCAGCAGCTCCGGCTGGGACACTGGAGAAGCTTTCTTT
TRBV7-2	TRBJ1-1	-	-	CASSFRFSLNTEAFF	TGTGCCAGCAGCTTTCGGTTTTCGTTGAACACTGAAGCTTTCTTT
TRBV29-1	TRBJ2-1	-	few	CSVDPQGYNEQFF	TGCAGCGTAGACCCCCAGGGTTACAATGAGCAGTTCTTC
TRBV9	TRBJ2-5	TRBD1	few	CASSVGGQGALETQYF	TGTGCCAGCAGCGTAGGGGGACAGGGGGCTTTAGAGACCCAGTACTTC
TRBV30	TRBJ2-3	-	few	CAGRTTSTDTQYF	TGTGCCGGACGGACTACTAGCACAGATACGCAGTATTTT
TRBV30	TRBJ1-5	TRBD1	-	CAWSAPDRGNQPQHF	TGTGCCTGGAGTGCACCGGACAGGGGTAATCAGCCCCAGCATTTT
TRBV18	TRBJ1-4	-	few	CASSPDRGTDEKLFF	TGTGCCAGCTCACCGGACCGGGGGACGGATGAAAAACTGTTTTTT
TRBV28	TRBJ2-3	-	-	CASSLHQRGVPDTQYF	TGTGCCAGCAGTCTCCACCAGCGAGGAGTACCAGATACGCAGTATTTT
TRBV27	TRBJ2-1	TRBD2	-	CASRSLLAGGDNEQFF	TGTGCCAGCAGATCCCTTTTGGCGGGAGGAGACAATGAGCAGTTCTTC
TRBV11-2	TRBJ1-6	-	once	CASSLETSSNSPLHF	TGTGCCAGCAGCTTAGAGACTAGTTCTAATTCACCCCTCCACTTT
TRBV5-6	TRBJ1-2	-	-	CASSLGGGSSYGYTF	TGTGCCAGCAGCTTGGGGGGGGGAAGTAGCTATGGCTACACCTTC
TRBV5-1	TRBJ2-3	TRBD1	-	CASSPGTGVSGDTQYF	TGCGCCAGCAGCCCGGGGACAGGGGTTTCAGGAGATACGCAGTATTTT
TRBV15	TRBJ1-3	TRBD1	-	CATSRDPGQALGNTIYF	TGTGCCACCAGCAGAGACCCGGGACAGGCTTTGGGAAACACCATATATTTT
TRBV5-1	TRBJ2-7	TRBD1	few	CASSLGQGIKAYEQYF	TGCGCCAGCAGCTTGGGACAGGGTATTAAAGCCTACGAGCAGTACTTC
TRBV5-8	TRBJ1-4	-	-	CASSRTDLATNEKLFF	TGTGCCAGCAGCCGGACAGATCTAGCAACTAATGAAAAACTGTTTTTT
TRBV7-8	TRBJ2-5	TRBD2	-	CASSLALAGGTSGGPQETQYF	TGTGCCAGCAGCTTAGCGTTAGCAGGAGGGACTAGCGGGGGACCCCAAGAGACCCAGTACTTC
TRBV10-3	TRBJ2-7	TRBD1	-	CAIGQATYEQYF	TGTGCCATCGGACAGGCGACCTACGAGCAGTACTTC
TRBV7-9	TRBJ2-1	TRBD2	-	CSSTPGQGTSGSYNEQFF	TGTTCCAGCACCCCGGGGCAGGGGACTAGCGGGAGCTACAATGAGCAGTTCTTC
TRBV4-3	TRBJ2-7	TRBD2	-	CASSQEREASYEQYF	TGCGCCAGCAGCCAAGAGCGGGAGGCTTCCTACGAGCAGTACTTC
TRBV27	TRBJ1-3	TRBD1	-	CASSPDRGSSGNTIYF	TGTGCCAGCAGTCCGGACAGGGGGTCCTCTGGAAACACCATATATTTT
TRBV25-1	TRBJ2-3	TRBD1	few	CASSGTGTGGRGVDTQYF	TGTGCCAGCAGTGGGACCGGGACAGGGGGTAGAGGTGTAGATACGCAGTATTTT
TRBV29-1	TRBJ2-2	-	-	CSVVRIGGGELFF	TGCAGCGTTGTTAGGATTGGCGGCGGGGAGCTGTTTTTT
TRBV11-2	TRBJ2-2	TRBD2	-	CASSTGLAGTGELFF	TGTGCCAGCAGCACGGGACTAGCGGGGACCGGGGAGCTGTTTTTT
TRBV7-2	TRBJ2-7	TRBD1	once	CASSLPPQAGGRYEQYF	TGTGCCAGCAGCTTACCCCCCCAGGCAGGGGGCCGCTACGAGCAGTACTTC
TRBV23-1	TRBJ2-3	TRBD1	-	CASGGQHQDTQYF	TGCGCCAGCGGGGGACAGCACCAAGATACGCAGTATTTT
TRBV7-9	TRBJ1-5	-	-	CASSPQGNQPQHF	TGTGCCAGCAGTCCTCAGGGAAATCAGCCCCAGCATTTT
TRBV28	TRBJ2-7	TRBD1	-	CASSSWTGAYEQYF	TGTGCCAGCAGTTCCTGGACAGGGGCCTACGAGCAGTACTTC
TRBV7-9	TRBJ2-1	-	-	CASSLAGGGSPRYNEQFF	TGTGCCAGCAGCTTAGCCGGGGGCGGGAGTCCAAGGTACAATGAGCAGTTCTTC
TRBV5-1	TRBJ1-4	-	few	CASSFTASGATNEKLFF	TGCGCCAGCAGCTTCACGGCCTCCGGGGCAACTAATGAAAAACTGTTTTTT